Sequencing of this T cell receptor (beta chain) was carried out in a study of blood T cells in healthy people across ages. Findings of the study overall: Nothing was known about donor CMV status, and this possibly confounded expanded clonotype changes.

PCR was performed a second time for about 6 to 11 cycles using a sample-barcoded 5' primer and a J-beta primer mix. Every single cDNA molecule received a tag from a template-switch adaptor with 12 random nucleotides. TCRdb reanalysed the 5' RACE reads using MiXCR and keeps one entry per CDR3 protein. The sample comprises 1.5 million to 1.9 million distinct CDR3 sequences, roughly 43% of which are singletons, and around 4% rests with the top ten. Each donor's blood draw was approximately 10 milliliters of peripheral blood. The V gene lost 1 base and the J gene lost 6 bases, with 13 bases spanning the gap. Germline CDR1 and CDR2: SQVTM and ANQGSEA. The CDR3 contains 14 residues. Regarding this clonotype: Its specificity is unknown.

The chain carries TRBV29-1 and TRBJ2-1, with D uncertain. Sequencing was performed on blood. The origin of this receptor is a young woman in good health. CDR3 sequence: CSVEVARGVNEQFF. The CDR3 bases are TGCAGCGTTGAAGTGGCTAGAGGAGTCAATGAGCAGTTCTTC.